This TCR beta chain was documented in a study of beta chain features in type 1 diabetes. This clone was picked up a small number of times. The target antigen is unknown. Once sorted, every population was more than 98% pure. The V and J ends lost 5 bases and 1 base respectively, with 15 bases between them. CDR1 SEHNR and CDR2 FQNEAQ come from the germline V gene (reference sequence). CDR3 length: 15 amino acids. Study-wide results and limits: Among all four CD4+ subsets, Type 1 diabetes patients had TCRB CDR3s that were moderately but significantly shorter.

Expressed TCRB transcripts were sequenced because the entire RNA isolate underwent reverse transcription. Read counts averaged about 3.57 million for samples of naive, central memory and regulatory T cells. Sequencing was performed with immunoSEQ multiplex PCR; in TCRdb, only in-frame clones are kept and a portion is missing. Here the sample spans roughly 380,000 clones, less than 20% being singletons. This rearrangement joins TRBV7-9 to TRBJ2-7, with D possibly matching TRBD2 (6 bases). Sequenced input: naive CD4+ T cells from blood. The receptor was derived from a woman aged 18-30 years in good health. CDR3 in amino acids: CASSPLREKSYEQYF. In DNA form, the CDR3 reads TGTGCCAGCAGCCCCCTCCGGGAGAAGTCCTACGAGCAGTACTTC.